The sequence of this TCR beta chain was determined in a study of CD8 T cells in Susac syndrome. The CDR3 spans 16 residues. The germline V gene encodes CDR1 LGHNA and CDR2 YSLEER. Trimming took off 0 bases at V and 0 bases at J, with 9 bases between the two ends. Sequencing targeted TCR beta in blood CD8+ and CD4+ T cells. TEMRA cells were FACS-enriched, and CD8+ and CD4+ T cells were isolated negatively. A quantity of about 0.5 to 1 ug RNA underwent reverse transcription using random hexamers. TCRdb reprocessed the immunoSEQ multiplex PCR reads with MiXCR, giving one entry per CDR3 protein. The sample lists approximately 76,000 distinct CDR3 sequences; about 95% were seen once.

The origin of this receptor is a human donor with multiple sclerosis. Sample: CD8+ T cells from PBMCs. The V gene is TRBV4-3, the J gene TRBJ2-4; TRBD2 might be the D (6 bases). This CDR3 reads CASSQDWREAKNIQYF. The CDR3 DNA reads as TGCGCCAGCAGCCAAGATTGGCGGGAAGCCAAAAACATTCAGTACTTC.